This T cell receptor beta chain was retrieved from a study of cytomegalovirus exposure and HLA in healthy donors (dated by TCRdb to the late 2010s). Concerning the study at large: An earlier analysis of around 600 of the donors reported 250 to 300 Gb of sequence data and 120 million or so unique TCR beta sequences from about 179 million T cells. An early release that covered 640 HLA-typed donors contained 250 to 350 gigabases of sequencing data and about 93 million unique TCR sequences. Among the roughly 380 genotyped donors, approximately 81% belonged to the genetic ancestry cluster associated with self-reported Caucasian donors. The study aimed to test whether cataloging public T cell receptors could reveal signatures of past pathogen exposure. The study used immunosequencing to profile the T cell repertoires of several hundred subjects and linked those repertoires to cytomegalovirus serostatus. Besides the first cohort of 500 to 700 subjects, a separate validation cohort made up of around 120 different subjects was used. To predict cytomegalovirus infection status, the study combined high-throughput TCR immunosequencing, statistical association of individual TCRs with disease status, and machine learning. To study patterns of TCR occurrence, a later analysis re-analyzed previously published TCR beta repertoires from 666 donors and added high-resolution HLA genotyping. Rather than drawing on any new phenotypic data, the later analysis identified candidate immune exposures from TCR beta sequences and the way those sequences occurred across donors. An earlier analysis of 587 of the donors applied high-throughput TCR beta sequencing to assess whether each TCR beta V gene segment acted as functional or pseudogenic. Donor age, sex, ethnicity and CMV serostatus were compiled together with the repertoire data. Genome-wide SNP genotypes for about 60% of the 666 donors were used in a later genetic analysis, which treated that subset as a discovery cohort. All discovery cohort repertoires had been generated using a single sequencing platform. Class I and class II HLA loci were covered by the typing at four-digit resolution. The number of donors typed differed by locus, with roughly 620-630 for A, B, C, DRB1 and DQB1, roughly 520 for DQA1, about 610 for DPA1, and approximately 470 for DPB1. Because of strong linkage in the cohort, four to six DR-DQ haplotypes were treated as single units for association and clustering. Among about 410 genotyped donors of the cohort, an average of around 220,000 unique TCR beta nucleotide sequences was sequenced per donor, of which 15% to 20% were non-productive.

As for this clone: Its antigen has not been determined.

The CDR3 spans 14 residues, from the cysteine through the phenylalanine. CDR3 DNA only is kept here, 42 bases in frame from base 1. For CDR1 and CDR2, the germline V gene lists MNHEY and SVGAGI. The V end gives up 0 bases and the J end 8 bases, leaving 5 bases in the junction not matched to a gene. Libraries were made using the immunoSEQ multiplex PCR assay. For the multiplex PCR, a mixture combining 60 forward primers for TCR Vbeta segments and 13 reverse primers for TCR Jbeta segments was used. The CDR3 region of rearranged TCR beta genes was amplified from genomic DNA with a multiplex PCR assay. On the Illumina HiSeq System, the amplified TCR beta libraries were sequenced as 87-base-pair reads. The study's processing was this. A later analysis tallied roughly 80 million unique TCR beta chains across the roughly 610 repertoires, and about 12 million of those chains were shared by two or more donors. Raw reads were error-corrected and collapsed into unique sequences by a nearest-neighbor algorithm in which closely related sequences were merged to remove PCR and sequencing errors. To assign V, D and J gene segments, CDR3 sequences were aligned to IMGT reference sequences. For a sequence to be retained, a match of at least six nucleotides to both a V gene segment and a J gene segment was required. A rearrangement was called productive if the CDR3 had no stop codons and remained in frame with V and J, and every other rearrangement was called non-productive. CDR3 was defined according to IMGT convention as the region running from the second conserved V-encoded cysteine to the conserved J-encoded phenylalanine. The earlier analysis of 587 of the donors excluded sequences that lacked an unambiguous match to a single V gene segment. In an earlier analysis of 587 of the donors, a V segment was called functional when productive rearrangements were above 56.7%, and segregating when the standard deviation between donors exceeded 5%. A statistical classification framework was built for diagnosing cytomegalovirus status from the catalog of TCR beta chain sequences. In a later analysis, V and J genes were assigned by comparing TCR nucleotide sequences against IMGT/GENE-DB human TR gene sequences. The TCRdist pipeline was used in a later analysis to assign CDR3 sequences and most-parsimonious VDJ recombination scenarios. In a later analysis, every TCR beta chain was defined by the combination of its CDR3 amino acid sequence and its V-gene family, and reads without a unique V-gene family were dropped. A later analysis removed several hundred highly shared, low-generation-probability nucleotide sequences to deal with suspected cross-contamination and a sequencing artifact. A later analysis calculated a clonal expansion index for each public chain from normalized within-repertoire ranks of inferred template counts. In a later analysis, generation probabilities were computed with a VDJ recombination model fitted to out-of-frame rearrangements, and the resulting probabilities were checked against IGoR. In a later analysis, TCR-TCR, TCR-HLA and TCR-CMV co-occurrence was scored with hypergeometric tests, and a repertoire-size bias correction was applied to TCR pairs. False discovery rates were estimated in a later analysis by permuting HLA or CMV assignments 20 times. In a later analysis, co-occurring TCRs were grouped with DBSCAN, and TCRdist sequence similarity was added when clustering was performed within HLA-allele-positive subsets. Repertoires with fewer than 30,000 or more than 120,000 public chains, plus five repertoires with anomalous nucleotide sharing, were excluded from co-occurrence clustering. TCRdb provides this immuneACCESS table in a form limited to in-frame rearrangements. Some clones are lacking; in checked studies, under half of them reflect an unresolved V gene, and why the rest are absent is not known. Clone size and the V and J calls come from that table; the DNA yielded D and trimming. The sample's own table lists roughly 50,000 clones. The biggest ten clones account for 2% to 2.5% of the sample.

The cohort comprised 670 or so healthy bone marrow donors. All cohort members were sampled while nominally healthy, although unrecorded immune exposures were likely present. The donor tested CMV seronegative, placing the donor among the 300 to 450 seronegative members of the cohort. A peripheral blood sample was provided by each donor, and peripheral blood mononuclear cells were used for TCR beta sequencing. Genomic DNA extraction from the blood cell samples was performed with the Qiagen DNeasy Blood Extraction Kit. General findings and caveats noted by the study authors: Because HLA typing was unavailable for some donors at each locus, only the typed subset was used in association tests. A later analysis found that HLA-associated TCR beta chains were more clonally expanded and had lower generation probabilities than equally common non-associated chains. Linkage disequilibrium might explain the correlated functional status among segregating V segments, but an unknown experimental factor could not be ruled out. In an earlier analysis of about 550 of the donors, most TCR beta V segments were observed in productive rearrangements about 87% or about 30% of the time, broadly matching IMGT annotations. In both the original and validation cohorts, the classifier was reported to diagnose cytomegalovirus status with high specificity and sensitivity. The cohort was sequenced for TCR beta chains only, and without alpha or paired-chain data the features that could be detected were limited. Because counts were too low, about 15 rarely observed V segments, including chromosome 9 orphons, were left out of the earlier analysis of 587 of the donors. A cluster of highly shared sequence variants was judged likely to represent a technical artifact of the sequencing pipeline. The authors suggested that the approach could potentially be extended to other disease states and immunological phenotypes. In a later analysis, some 17,000 TCR beta sequences were associated with specific HLA alleles at a false discovery rate of 0.05. In vitro tests confirmed that three of the cytomegalovirus-associated TCR beta chains recognize cytomegalovirus antigens. Some IMGT-functional V segments, including TRBV6-2 and TRBV6-3, could not be distinguished by the 87-base-pair reads and were therefore excluded. While some public TCRs were present in many individuals, most TCR sequences turned up only very rarely across donors. An association between a missense DCLRE1C variant and V-gene and J-gene trimming of TCR beta chains was found in a later genetic analysis and replicated in an independent cohort. The only immune exposure information available for the cohort was CMV serostatus. The study listed 150 to 200 TCR beta chains as associated with cytomegalovirus. In a later analysis, several top co-occurrence clusters were reported to appear linked to parvovirus B19, influenza, CMV and Epstein-Barr virus. When HLA alleles, especially DR and DQ, strongly co-occurred, attributing TCR associations to individual alleles was difficult. According to a later genetic analysis, donors in an Asian-associated ancestry cluster had fewer N-insertions in productive TCRs than the approximately 630-donor mean. In a later analysis, the rate of TCR association differed among HLA loci, with DRB1 alleles having the most associated TCRs and HLA-C alleles having the fewest. In a later analysis, most CMV-associated TCR beta chains were found to appear HLA-restricted, with HLA associations seemingly driven largely by CMV exposure. Roughly uniform sequencing depth across donors was assumed in presence/absence analyses, although this assumption may not hold. A further reported finding was that TCR beta sequences accurately predicted the HLA-A and HLA-B alleles for most subjects in the first cohort.

Sequencing used PBMCs. The TCR sequence derives from a female donor in good health and CMV-seronegative. The chain was built from TRBV6-5 and TRBJ1-1; 8 junctional bases match TRBD1. The sequenced DNA is TGTGCCAGCAGTTACTCACAGGGGGGGGTGGAAGCTTTCTTT. This translates into CASSYSQGGVEAFF.